Following are 19 T cell receptor beta chains from one sample sequenced in a study of technical replicates of blood from a handful of donors (dated by TCRdb to the late 2010s). Preparation of the library involved the immunoSEQ multiplex PCR assay. TCRdb mirrors the immuneACCESS table, restricted to in-frame sequences. Some clones are absent from its copies; in checked studies, under half trace to an unresolved V gene, and the reason for the others is unknown. For this sample the table gives about 82,000 clones, of which 94% were detected only once. Approximately 0.42% of the sample is taken by the ten largest. The specimen sequenced was T cells isolated from PBMCs. The source is a human donor in good health.

The CDR3 DNA follows: TGCGCCAGCAGCTTGTGGACTAGCGGAGCCCCCTACGAGCAGTACTTC. It codes for CASSLWTSGAPYEQYF. V gene TRBV4-1 combines with J gene TRBJ2-7; the match to TRBD2 covers 10 bases. The J segment lost 2 bases and the V segment lost 5 bases, leaving 9 bases of the junction unmatched. Per germline, CDR1 MGHRA and CDR2 YSYEKL. The CDR3 has 16 residues.

The chain has TRBV4-1 and TRBJ2-1, with 13 bases fitting TRBD2. Unmatched junction bases numbered 6, after V lost 4 bases and J lost 6 bases. The CDR3 extends over 16 amino acids. Germline values: CDR1 MGHRA, CDR2 YSYEKL. The CDR3 sequence is CASSLYTSGRANEQFF. The CDR3 DNA is TGCGCCAGCAGCCTGTATACTAGCGGGAGGGCCAATGAGCAGTTCTTC.

The V gene is TRBV10-3, the J gene TRBJ2-1; perhaps TRBD2 as D (5 bases). This CDR3 spans 14 amino acids. V gave up 2 bases and J gave up 4 bases, with 9 bases separating them. The germline V gene encodes CDR1 ENHRY and CDR2 SYGVKD. For the CDR3, the DNA is TGTGCCATCAGTGAGGAGGAGGATTACAATGAGCAGTTCTTC. This sequence encodes CAISEEEDYNEQFF.

The chain employs TRBV7-9 and TRBJ2-1, with TRBD2 matching 8 bases. Germline CDR1 SEHNR, CDR2 FQNEAQ (reference sequence). J was trimmed by 6 bases and V by 1 base; bases with no gene match: 8. The CDR3 length is 16 residues. The CDR3 region is CASSLDWLAGTNEQFF. The CDR3 nucleotides are TGTGCCAGCAGCTTAGATTGGCTAGCGGGTACCAATGAGCAGTTCTTC.

CDR3 DNA sequence: TGTGCCACCAAAATGGCGGAGTCCTACGAGCAGTACTTC. Translating gives CATKMAESYEQYF. The chain combines TRBV15 with TRBJ2-7; D is ambiguous. Deletions cut 7 bases from V and 1 base from J, with 11 bases between. CDR1 is LNHNV, CDR2 YYDKDF, per germline (reference sequence). The CDR3 has 13 residues.

A few counts support this clone. V gene TRBV30 combines with J gene TRBJ1-5, with D hard to call. Germline assignment: CDR1 GTSNPN and CDR2 SVGIG (reference sequence). Trimming took off 1 base at V and 1 base at J, with 5 bases between the two ends. The CDR3 totals 13 residues. The CDR3 is CAWSGQSNQPQHF. The CDR3 DNA reads as TGTGCCTGGAGTGGCCAGAGCAATCAGCCCCAGCATTTT. Filled out from reference TRBV30 and TRBJ1-5, the complete variable domain reads SQTIHQWPATLVQPVGSPLSLECTVEGTSNPNLYWYRQAAGRGLQLLFYSVGIGQISSEVPQNLSASRPQDRQFILSSKKLLLSDSGFYLCAWSGQSNQPQHFGDGTRLSIL.

The chain carries TRBV5-8 and TRBJ2-1; tentative D call: TRBD2 (6 bases). V was cut by 1 base and J by 3 bases, with 8 bases left in between. This CDR3 comprises 14 residues. CDR1 is SGHTS and CDR2 is YDEGEE in the germline V gene. CDR3 sequence (DNA): TGTGCCAGCAGCTTGTTTAGCGGCTACAATGAGCAGTTCTTC. Translated, it gives CASSLFSGYNEQFF.

The genes are TRBV6-5 and TRBJ1-5; no clear D gene. Germline V CDR1 and CDR2: MNHEY, SVGAGI. This CDR3 has 15 residues. V was trimmed by 0 bases and J by 6 bases, leaving 12 bases between them. The CDR3 bases are TGTGCCAGCAGTTACTCGTCCAGATTCGCTCAGCCCCAGCATTTT. This codes for CASSYSSRFAQPQHF.

This clone was recorded only once. The J gene is TRBJ2-2, the V gene TRBV6-5; possibly TRBD2 for D (6 bases). Deletions cut 6 bases from V and 7 bases from J, with 9 bases between. The germline CDR1 and CDR2 sequences are MNHEY and SVGAGI. The CDR3 consists of 12 residues. The CDR3: CASSLAFGELFF. CDR3 bases: TGTGCCAGCAGCCTAGCGTTCGGGGAGCTGTTTTTT.

The V and J genes are TRBV6-5 and TRBJ2-7, with D perhaps matching TRBD1 (5 bases). This CDR3 is 14 amino acids long. Germline CDR1 is MNHEY and CDR2 is SVGAGI. V was trimmed by 6 bases and J by 2 bases, leaving 14 bases between them. CDR3 coding DNA: TGTGCCAGCAGGGTGTCAAGACAGCCCTACGAGCAGTACTTC. This gives the protein CASRVSRQPYEQYF.

For the CDR3, the DNA is TGCAGCGTGCAATTTACCCTCGACAGGGGTAACGAGCAGTACTTC. It codes for CSVQFTLDRGNEQYF. The chain carries TRBV29-1 and TRBJ2-7; 8 positions match TRBD1. CDR3 size: 15 residues. CDR1 is SQVTM and CDR2 is ANQGSEA in the germline V gene. J lost 5 bases, V lost 6 bases, and 15 bases had no gene match.

The chain is built from TRBV19 and TRBJ1-5, with unresolved D. The CDR3 is 15 residues long. V was clipped by 7 bases and J by 1 base, with 14 bases between them. CDR1 is LNHDA, CDR2 SQIVND, per germline (reference sequence). The CDR3 DNA is TGTGCCAGTATTCCGACCGGGTTCAGCAATCAGCCCCAGCATTTT. It specifies CASIPTGFSNQPQHF.

This sequence joins TRBV2 and TRBJ2-1; 14 bases fit TRBD2. The ends lost 8 bases at V and 7 bases at J; junction bases unmatched: 7. There are 15 residues in the CDR3. Germline V gene data show CDR1 as SNHLY and CDR2 as FYNNEI. Written as DNA, the CDR3 is TGTGCCAGCCGGGGGACTAGCGGGGGATCTAATGAGCAGTTCTTC. Translation: CASRGTSGGSNEQFF.

Here the CDR3 DNA reads TGCGCCAGCAGCTTGCCCGACTTCGTAGGCTACACCTTC. This translates into CASSLPDFVGYTF. The rearrangement joins TRBV5-1 to TRBJ1-2; D is undetermined. The germline V and J ends were trimmed by 1 base and 8 bases, with 12 bases remaining between them. In germline, CDR1 is SGHRS, CDR2 YFSETQ. CDR3 length: 13 residues.

The gene calls are TRBV19 and TRBJ1-5; D may be TRBD1 (6 bases). The V end was cut by 10 bases, the J end by 5 bases, with 18 bases between. This CDR3 spans 14 amino acids. The germline CDR1 and CDR2 sequences are LNHDA and SQIVND (reference sequence). CDR3 in amino acids: CATEKGGVDQPQHF. The CDR3 DNA follows: TGTGCCACCGAAAAAGGGGGGGTTGATCAGCCCCAGCATTTT.

V and J are TRBV7-8 and TRBJ1-1; 7 nucleotides line up with TRBD1. CDR1 SGHVS and CDR2 FQNEAQ come from the germline V gene. The CDR3 contains 12 residues. Trimming at V came to 5 bases and at J to 11 bases, leaving 8 bases not matched to a gene. The CDR3 is CASSQGGVGAFF. Here the CDR3 DNA reads TGTGCCAGCAGCCAGGGGGGAGTGGGGGCTTTCTTT.

The chain uses TRBV6-5 and TRBJ2-1, with TRBD1 identical over 9 bases. The junction had 3 bases not matched to a gene; V was cut back by 0 bases and J by 6 bases. There are 15 residues in the CDR3. Germline CDR1 reads MNHEY; CDR2 reads SVGAGI. The CDR3 sequence: CASSYSGTGLNEQFF. CDR3 in DNA: TGTGCCAGCAGTTACTCCGGGACAGGGCTCAATGAGCAGTTCTTC.

V and J are TRBV5-4 and TRBJ2-1; TRBD1 aligns across 12 bases. V was pared by 3 bases and J by 5 bases, with 6 bases of the junction left unmatched. The CDR3 length is 16 residues. Germline values: CDR1 SGHNT, CDR2 YYREEE (reference sequence). CDR3 sequence (DNA): TGTGCCAGCAGCTCCGGGACAGGGGGCGCCCACAATGAGCAGTTCTTC. Translating it yields CASSSGTGGAHNEQFF.

This clone was seen a handful of times. This chain joins TRBV30 and TRBJ1-5; D gene ambiguous. The CDR3 is 13 amino acids. V was trimmed by 1 base and J by 5 bases, leaving 9 bases between them. Germline CDR1 is GTSNPN and CDR2 is SVGIG (reference sequence). The CDR3 loop is CAWSGREDQPQHF. Here the CDR3 DNA reads TGTGCCTGGAGTGGGCGGGAGGATCAGCCCCAGCATTTT. The entire variable domain, with the rest obtained from reference TRBV30 and TRBJ1-5, is as follows: SQTIHQWPATLVQPVGSPLSLECTVEGTSNPNLYWYRQAAGRGLQLLFYSVGIGQISSEVPQNLSASRPQDRQFILSSKKLLLSDSGFYLCAWSGREDQPQHFGDGTRLSIL.